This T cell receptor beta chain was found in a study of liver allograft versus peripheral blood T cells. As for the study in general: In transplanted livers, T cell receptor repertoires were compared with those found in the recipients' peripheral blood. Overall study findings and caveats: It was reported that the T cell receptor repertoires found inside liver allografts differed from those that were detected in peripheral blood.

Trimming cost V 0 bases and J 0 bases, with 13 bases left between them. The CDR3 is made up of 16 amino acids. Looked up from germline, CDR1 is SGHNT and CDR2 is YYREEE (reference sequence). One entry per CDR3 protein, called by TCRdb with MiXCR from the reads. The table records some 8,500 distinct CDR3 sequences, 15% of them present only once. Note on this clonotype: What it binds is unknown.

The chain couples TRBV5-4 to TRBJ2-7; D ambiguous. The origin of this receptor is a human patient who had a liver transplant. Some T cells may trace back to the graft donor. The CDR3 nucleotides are TGTGCCAGCAGCTTGGACACCTTGGTGAGCTCCTACGAGCAGTACTTC. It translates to CASSLDTLVSSYEQYF.